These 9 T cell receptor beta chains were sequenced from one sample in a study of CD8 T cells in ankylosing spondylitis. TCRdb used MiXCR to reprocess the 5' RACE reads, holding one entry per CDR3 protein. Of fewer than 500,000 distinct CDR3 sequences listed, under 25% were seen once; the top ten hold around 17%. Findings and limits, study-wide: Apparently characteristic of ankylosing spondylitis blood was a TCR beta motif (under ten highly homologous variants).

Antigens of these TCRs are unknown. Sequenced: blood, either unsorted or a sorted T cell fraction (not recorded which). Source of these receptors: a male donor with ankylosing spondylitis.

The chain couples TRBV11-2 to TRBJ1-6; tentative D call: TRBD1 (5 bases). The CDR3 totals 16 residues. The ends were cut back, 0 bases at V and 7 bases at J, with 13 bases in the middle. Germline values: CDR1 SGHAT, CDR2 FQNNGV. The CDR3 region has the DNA TGTGCCAGCAGCTTAGAGGCAGGGCTACGGAATTCACCCCTCCACTTT. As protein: CASSLEAGLRNSPLHF.

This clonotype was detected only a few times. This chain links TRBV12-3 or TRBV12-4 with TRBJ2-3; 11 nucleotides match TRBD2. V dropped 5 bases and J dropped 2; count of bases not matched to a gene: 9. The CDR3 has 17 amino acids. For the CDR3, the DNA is TGTGCCAGCAGTCCTGAGACTAGCGGGACCCTCACAGATACGCAGTATTTT. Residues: CASSPETSGTLTDTQYF.

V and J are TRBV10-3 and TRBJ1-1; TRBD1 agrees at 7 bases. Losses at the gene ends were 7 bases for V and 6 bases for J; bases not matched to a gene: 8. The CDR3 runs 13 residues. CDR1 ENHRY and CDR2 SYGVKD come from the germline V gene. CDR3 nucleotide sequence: TGTGCCATCAACTTCGACAGGGAGGCTGAAGCTTTCTTT. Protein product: CAINFDREAEAFF.

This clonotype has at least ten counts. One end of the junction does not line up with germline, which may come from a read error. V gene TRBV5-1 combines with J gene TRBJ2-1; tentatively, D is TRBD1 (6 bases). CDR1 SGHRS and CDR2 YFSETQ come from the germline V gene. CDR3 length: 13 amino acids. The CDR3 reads CASSLGQYNEQFF. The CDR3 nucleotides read TGTGCCAGCAGCTTAGGACAGTACAATGAGCAGTTCTTC.

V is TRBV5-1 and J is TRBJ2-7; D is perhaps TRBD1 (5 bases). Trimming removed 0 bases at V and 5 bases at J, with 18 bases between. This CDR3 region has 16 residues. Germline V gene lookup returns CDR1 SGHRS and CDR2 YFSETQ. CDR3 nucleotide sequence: TGCGCCAGCAGCTTGGAGCCAGGGCAGGGAATGAACGAGCAGTACTTC. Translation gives CASSLEPGQGMNEQYF.

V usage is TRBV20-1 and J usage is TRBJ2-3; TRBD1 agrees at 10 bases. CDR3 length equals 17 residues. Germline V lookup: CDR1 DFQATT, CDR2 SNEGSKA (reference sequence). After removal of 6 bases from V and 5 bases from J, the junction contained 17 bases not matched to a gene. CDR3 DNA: TGCAGTGCCCAAACGGGACAGGGGATGGCGCCGGGAGATACGCAGTATTTT. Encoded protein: CSAQTGQGMAPGDTQYF.

In nucleotides, the CDR3 is TGTGCCAGCAGCAAACCGGACGAGCAGTACTTC. Protein product: CASSKPDEQYF. This chain links TRBV3-1 with TRBJ2-7; D remains unclear. V was trimmed by 5 bases and J by 5 bases, leaving 7 bases between them. Germline values: CDR1 LGHDT, CDR2 YNNKEL (reference sequence). The CDR3 contains 11 residues.

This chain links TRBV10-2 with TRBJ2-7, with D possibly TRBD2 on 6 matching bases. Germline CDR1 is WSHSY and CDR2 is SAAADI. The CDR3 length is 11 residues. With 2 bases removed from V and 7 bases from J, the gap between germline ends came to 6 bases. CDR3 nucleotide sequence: TGCGCCAGCAGTGAGCGGGAGGAGCAGTACTTC. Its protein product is CASSEREEQYF.

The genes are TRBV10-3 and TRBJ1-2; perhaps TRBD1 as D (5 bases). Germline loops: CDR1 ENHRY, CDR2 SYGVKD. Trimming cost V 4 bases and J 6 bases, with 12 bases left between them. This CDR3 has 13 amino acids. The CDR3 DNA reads TGTGCCATCAGTGGAGGGGCTTCTCATGGCTACACCTTC. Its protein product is CAISGGASHGYTF.